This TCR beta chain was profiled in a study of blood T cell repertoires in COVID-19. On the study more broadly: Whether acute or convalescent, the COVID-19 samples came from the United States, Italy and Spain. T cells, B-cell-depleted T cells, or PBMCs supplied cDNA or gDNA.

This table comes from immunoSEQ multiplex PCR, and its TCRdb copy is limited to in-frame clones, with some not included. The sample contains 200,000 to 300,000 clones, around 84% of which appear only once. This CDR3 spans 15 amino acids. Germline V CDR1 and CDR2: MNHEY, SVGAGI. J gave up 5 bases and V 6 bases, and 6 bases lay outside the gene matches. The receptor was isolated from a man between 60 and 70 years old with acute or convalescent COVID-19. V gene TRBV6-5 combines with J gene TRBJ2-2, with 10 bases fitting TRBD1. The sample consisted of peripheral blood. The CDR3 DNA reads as TGTGCCAGCAGGACAGGGGGCGGGCCAACCGGGGAGCTGTTTTTT. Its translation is CASRTGGGPTGELFF.